This T cell receptor (beta chain) was sequenced for a study of OX40 agonist ivuxolimab in advanced cancers. Describing the broader study: Ivuxolimab was an agonistic, fully human IgG2 monoclonal antibody directed against OX40 (CD134), a costimulatory receptor. Intravenous ivuxolimab was administered to patients every 2 weeks at six dose levels: 0.01, 0.1, 0.3, 1.5, 3 and 10 mg/kg. Partial responses occurred in three dose-escalation patients: two with cutaneous melanoma and one with hepatocellular carcinoma. The paper covers the monotherapy dose-escalation part of the phase I ivuxolimab trial, which included N ≈ 57 patients. Peripheral TCRbeta sequencing aimed to test whether ivuxolimab altered TCR sequence diversity and caused clonal T-cell expansion. In the dose-escalation cohort, approximately 83% of patients were male, and the mean age was 60 years with a range of roughly 20 to 79. Of the approximately 50 patients in dose escalation, around 20 had hepatocellular carcinoma, about 15 had melanoma, 9 had renal cell carcinoma and 9 had head and neck cancer. Patients were allowed to have had prior anti-PD-1, anti-PD-L1 or anti-CTLA-4 therapy, and more than 30% of the dose-escalation patients had previously received checkpoint inhibitors. Summary of the overall study and its limitations: Antigen specificity was not determined for the clonally expanded peripheral T cells. Low levels of normalized T-cell clonal expansion were also seen in some nonresponding patients. At doses from 0.1 to 3.0 mg/kg, clonal expansion was seen in both CD4+ and CD8+ blood T cells between baseline and week 6. In partial responders in the 0.1-3.0 mg/kg groups, normalized peripheral clonal expansion was found to be among the lowest, especially among CD8+ T cells. After ivuxolimab, CD8+ T cells had more expanded clones than CD4+ T cells on average.

Inclusive of the bounding cysteine and phenylalanine, the CDR3 is 14 residues long. Only the CDR3 part of the read is kept: 42 bases, read in frame from the first base. Trimmed from V: 5 bases; trimmed from J: 3 bases; junction bases lacking a gene match: 4. Taken from the germline V gene, the CDR1 and CDR2 loops are MDHEN and SYDVKM. A word on this clone: This clone's antigen is unknown. One base away there is no much larger clone; base qualities are not given.

Patients with a history of autoimmune disease or receiving systemic immunosuppression were excluded from the trial. Peripheral blood for TCR sequencing was collected from all dose cohorts at baseline, on cycle 4 day 1, and on cycle 7 day 1. Samples came from an open-label, multicenter, first-in-human phase I dose-escalation trial of ivuxolimab. The trial enrolled adults with locally advanced or metastatic head and neck squamous cell, hepatocellular, melanoma or renal cell carcinoma. Before TCR sequencing, CD4+ and CD8+ T cells were separately sorted from peripheral blood. Genomic DNA was isolated from the sorted cells so that the TCRbeta CDR3 region could be sequenced. TCRbeta CDR3 regions were sequenced using the immunoSEQ Assay. The immuneACCESS repertoire file appears here via TCRdb, limited to in-frame rearrangements. These files lack a portion of the clones; in checked studies, under half of the deficit traces to unresolved V genes, and the cause of the others is not known. The sample has 60,000 to 65,000 clones on record, about 90% of them singletons. In total, the top ten clones hold 20% to 25% of the sample.

The sequencing here drew on CD4+ or CD8+ T cells sorted from blood, taken in a trial of the OX40 agonist ivuxolimab. This clonotype originated in an adult with an advanced solid tumor such as melanoma, head and neck, liver or kidney cancer. Recombination connected TRBV28 to TRBJ2-7; 10 junctional bases match TRBD2. DNA sequence: TGTGCCAGCAGTCCGGGACTAGCGAACTACGAGCAGTACTTC. Its protein is CASSPGLANYEQYF. Where the CDR3 stops, the reference TRBV28 and TRBJ2-7 genes take over; the full variable domain is DVKVTQSSRYLVKRTGEKVFLECVQDMDHENMFWYRQDPGLGLRLIYFSYDVKMKEKGDIPEGYSVSREKKERFSLILESASTNQTSMYLCASSPGLANYEQYFGPGTRLTVT.